A selection of T cell receptor beta chains follows, all from one sample in a study of Ad26.COV2.S vaccination and SARS-CoV-2 variants. Using immunoSEQ multiplex PCR, the repertoire was profiled, and TCRdb retains in-frame clones only, with some absent. The table records about 410,000 clones, around 89% of them present only once. The sequencing used peripheral blood, collected in a trial of Ad26.COV2.S vaccine versus placebo. The receptors were sampled from a person aged 18-60 years who received the Ad26.COV2.S COVID-19 vaccine or a placebo. CDR3s include the opening cysteine and the closing phenylalanine or tryptophan. The D gene is left open where the match is weak. Where a row states a size, it is once, few, many or the class of an expanded clone; other rows omit it.

v_call	clone_size	d_call	j_call	cdr3_aa	cdr3_nt
TRBV2	.	.	TRBJ2-5	CASKILYQETQYF	TGTGCCAGCAAGATCCTCTACCAAGAGACCCAGTACTTC
TRBV27	.	TRBD2	TRBJ2-7	CASSPLRAGGGEQYF	TGTGCCAGCAGTCCCTTACGGGCGGGAGGGGGCGAGCAGTACTTC
TRBV6-4	.	.	TRBJ1-4	CASSAGFGEKLFF	TGTGCCAGCAGTGCAGGGTTCGGGGAAAAACTGTTTTTT
TRBV12-3/TRBV12-4	few	.	TRBJ1-2	CASHIGGGGGYTF	TGTGCCAGCCACATCGGAGGGGGGGGTGGCTACACCTTC
TRBV9	.	.	TRBJ2-1	CASSPGGEQFF	TGTGCCAGCAGCCCAGGGGGGGAGCAGTTCTTC
TRBV6-2/TRBV6-3	many	.	TRBJ2-3	CASSYGAEGTDTQYF	TGTGCCAGCAGTTACGGGGCTGAGGGCACAGATACGCAGTATTTT
TRBV11-3	.	TRBD1	TRBJ2-3	CASNPQGEPDTQYF	TGTGCCAGTAACCCACAGGGGGAGCCAGATACGCAGTATTTT
TRBV7-2	.	.	TRBJ1-4	CASSPRTGLGEKLFF	TGTGCCAGCAGCCCTCGGACTGGACTGGGAGAAAAACTGTTTTTT
TRBV19	.	.	TRBJ1-4	CASSIGGVEKLFF	TGTGCCAGTAGTATAGGGGGCGTTGAAAAACTGTTTTTT
TRBV11-3	.	.	TRBJ1-3	CASSLVHGASGNTIYF	TGTGCCAGCAGCTTAGTACACGGAGCCTCTGGAAACACCATATATTTT
TRBV14	.	.	TRBJ2-7	CASSQVTGAFGEQYF	TGTGCCAGCAGCCAAGTTACGGGGGCCTTCGGGGAGCAGTACTTC
TRBV19	.	TRBD1	TRBJ2-2	CASRTGGELFF	TGTGCCAGTAGGACAGGGGGGGAGCTGTTTTTT
TRBV5-1	.	TRBD1	TRBJ1-5	CASSLGQGVQPQHF	TGCGCCAGCAGCTTGGGACAGGGTGTTCAGCCCCAGCATTTT
TRBV29-1	once	.	TRBJ2-3	CSVVVTDTQYF	TGCAGCGTTGTAGTCACAGATACGCAGTATTTT
TRBV5-1	.	.	TRBJ2-2	CASSWGDTGELFF	TGCGCCAGCAGTTGGGGGGACACCGGGGAGCTGTTTTTT
TRBV11-3	once	TRBD2	TRBJ2-7	CASSPSGLAYEQYF	TGTGCCAGCAGCCCTTCGGGACTAGCATACGAGCAGTACTTC
TRBV9	.	.	TRBJ2-3	CASSHRQGGPDTQYF	TGTGCCAGCAGCCACCGACAGGGAGGGCCAGATACGCAGTATTTT
TRBV6-5	once	.	TRBJ1-5	CASRVTVGNQPQHF	TGTGCCAGCAGAGTGACAGTTGGCAATCAGCCCCAGCATTTT
TRBV5-1	.	TRBD1	TRBJ2-5	CASSLLGTGGGETQYF	TGCGCCAGCAGCTTGTTAGGGACAGGGGGTGGAGAGACCCAGTACTTC
TRBV12-5	once	.	TRBJ2-1	CASGLRSGAGEQFF	TGTGCTAGTGGTTTGAGGTCGGGAGCGGGTGAGCAGTTCTTC
TRBV18	.	.	TRBJ1-1	CASSTWAGRGTEAFF	TGTGCCAGCTCTACCTGGGCCGGCAGGGGCACTGAAGCTTTCTTT
TRBV7-2	.	.	TRBJ2-1	CASSLSFEQFF	TGTGCCAGCAGCTTAAGTTTTGAGCAGTTCTTC